This TCR beta chain was retrieved from a study of OX40 agonist ivuxolimab in advanced cancers. On the study more broadly: Age averaged roughly 60 years (range about 20 to 80), and roughly 80% were male. Study conclusions and caveats: The study observed clonal expansion of CD4+ and CD8+ blood T cells by week 6 at 0.1 to 3.0 mg/kg. Not determined was the antigen specificity of the expanded peripheral T cells. CD8+ T cells (on average) carried more expanded clones than CD4+ T cells.

Trimming removed 6 bases from V and 7 bases from J, with 12 bases in between. CDR3 length: 12 residues. Germline CDR1 reads SGHTA; CDR2 reads FQGTGA. TCRdb's table, derived via immunoSEQ multiplex PCR, lists solely in-frame clones and lacks some. Among about 120,000 clones listed, roughly nine tenths were seen once. Points on this clone: The antigen is unknown.

The sequencing here drew on CD4+ or CD8+ T cells sorted from blood, taken in a trial of the OX40 agonist ivuxolimab. The receptor was isolated from an adult with an advanced solid tumor such as melanoma, head and neck, liver or kidney cancer. V usage is TRBV7-3 and J usage is TRBJ1-1; tentatively, D is TRBD1 (5 bases). The CDR3 spells CASSYQGHEAFF. For the CDR3, the DNA is TGTGCCAGCAGTTATCAGGGCCATGAAGCTTTCTTT.